This entry lists 6 T cell receptor beta chains sequenced from one sample in a study of blood T cell repertoires in COVID-19. Here immunoSEQ multiplex PCR was the method, and the copy in TCRdb shows in-frame clones only, minus some. The table lists more than 250,000 clones, about 89% of them singletons. Sequenced: PBMCs or T cells enriched from blood (not recorded which). Receptors originate from a woman under 30 who had recovered from COVID-19.

This clone has a single count. The chain joins TRBV3-1 (or the pseudogene TRBV3-2) to TRBJ2-6; D possibly corresponds to TRBD2 (6 bases). The germline V gene has CDR1 LGHDT and CDR2 YNNKEL (reference sequence). Trimming pared 0 bases from V and 4 bases from J, leaving 10 bases between. This CDR3 is 16 amino acids long. The CDR3, as DNA: TGTGCCAGCAGCCAAGAAACCGGGAGAGGGGCCAACGTCCTGACTTTC. Translated: CASSQETGRGANVLTF.

This clone was found once. The chain combines TRBV6-1 with TRBJ1-6; TRBD1 is a possible D gene (5 bases). V lost 2 bases and J 5 bases, leaving 10 bases between the germline ends. This CDR3 contains 15 residues. CDR1 is MNHNS and CDR2 is SASEGT in the germline V gene. The CDR3 spells CASSESAGNNSPLHF. The CDR3 DNA reads as TGTGCCAGCAGTGAATCGGCAGGGAATAATTCACCCCTCCACTTT.

The chain has TRBV15 and TRBJ1-2; TRBD1 might be the D (5 bases). V dropped 3 bases and J dropped 1 base, with 15 bases sitting between them. This CDR3 has 16 residues. Looked up from germline, CDR1 is LNHNV and CDR2 is YYDKDF (reference sequence). The CDR3: CATSREGQIGNYGYTF. The CDR3 nucleotides read TGTGCCACCAGCAGGGAGGGGCAGATTGGTAACTATGGCTACACCTTC.

The genes are TRBV5-1 and TRBJ1-1; unclear D gene. V lost 0 bases and J 3 bases, leaving 15 bases between the germline ends. This CDR3 has 16 amino acids. CDR1 is SGHRS, CDR2 YFSETQ, per germline. CDR3 region: CASSLAEMRADTEAFF. In DNA, the CDR3 is TGCGCCAGCAGCTTGGCCGAAATGAGGGCTGACACTGAAGCTTTCTTT. Based on the CDR3 plus reference TRBV5-1 and TRBJ1-1, the full variable domain is KAGVTQTPRYLIKTRGQQVTLSCSPISGHRSVSWYQQTPGQGLQFLFEYFSETQRNKGNFPGRFSGRQFSNSRSEMNVSTLELGDSALYLCASSLAEMRADTEAFFGQGTRLTVV.

The chain carries TRBV2 and TRBJ2-7; 7 positions match TRBD1. CDR1 and CDR2 (germline): SNHLY, FYNNEI. This CDR3 is built from 13 residues. The ends lost 2 bases at V and 5 bases at J; junction bases unmatched: 3. The CDR3 bases are TGTGCCAGCAGTGAAAGACAGGGTGACGAGCAGTACTTC. Encoded protein: CASSERQGDEQYF.

This chain links TRBV5-6 with TRBJ2-6; D possibly corresponds to TRBD1 (6 bases). This CDR3 contains 17 residues. Trimming took 9 bases from V and 2 from J, leaving 21 bases between them. The germline CDR1 and CDR2 sequences are SGHDT and YYEEEE. CDR3 nucleotides: TGTGCCAACCCGGGGTACAGGGACGAGGCTGGGGCCAACGTCCTGACTTTC. Translation gives CANPGYRDEAGANVLTF. The whole variable domain, remainder taken from reference TRBV5-6 and TRBJ2-6, is DAGVTQSPTHLIKTRGQQVTLRCSPKSGHDTVSWYQQALGQGPQFIFQYYEEEERQRGNFPDRFSGHQFPNYSSELNVNALLLGDSALYLCANPGYRDEAGANVLTFGAGSRLTVL.